Listed here are 2 T cell receptor beta chains from one sample, sequenced in a study of blood T cell repertoires in COVID-19 (dated by TCRdb to about 2020). The library was made by the immunoSEQ multiplex PCR assay. TCRdb took over this immuneACCESS table, retaining in-frame rearrangements with V and J assigned. Such tables are incomplete; in checked studies, under half of the missing clones stem from an unresolved V gene, and the remainder is unexplained. Counted in this sample were around 250,000 clones; roughly 84% of them appeared once. Around 3.2% of the sample rests with the top ten. Sequenced sample: peripheral blood. All receptors come from a woman under 30 with acute or convalescent COVID-19.

J is TRBJ1-3 and V is TRBV3-1 (or the pseudogene TRBV3-2), with 9 nucleotides matching TRBD1. The CDR3 runs to 17 residues. Germline trimming cut 4 bases from V and 2 bases from J; bases unmatched to any gene: 9. Germline CDR1 and CDR2: LGHDT and YNNKEL (reference sequence). The CDR3 spells CASSLQGRTGAGNTIYF. CDR3 nucleotides: TGTGCCAGCAGCCTCCAGGGGCGGACAGGGGCTGGAAACACCATATATTTT.

This rearrangement joins TRBV6-5 to TRBJ1-1; D possibly corresponds to TRBD1 (6 bases). Germline assignment: CDR1 MNHEY and CDR2 SVGAGI. V was trimmed by 6 bases and J by 3 bases, leaving 14 bases between them. This CDR3 region has 14 residues. CDR3 coding DNA: TGTGCCAGCAGGAGGGGGTTATTGGACACTGAAGCTTTCTTT. As protein: CASRRGLLDTEAFF.